The 27 T cell receptor beta chains presented below share a single source sample, sequenced in a study of T cell responses to AZD1222 COVID-19 vaccine. This table comes from immunoSEQ multiplex PCR, and its TCRdb copy is limited to in-frame clones, with some not included. The sample consists of some 190,000 clones, roughly 92% of them appearing once. This material consisted of peripheral blood, taken on day 0 of AZD1222 vaccination. These receptor sequences come from an adult in good health.

A single count supports this clone. The chain joins TRBV3-1 (or the pseudogene TRBV3-2) to TRBJ2-7; 12 nucleotides match TRBD1. From germline, CDR1 is LGHDT and CDR2 YNNKEL (reference sequence). There are 15 residues in the CDR3. With 1 base clipped from V and 6 bases from J, the junction kept 4 bases outside the gene matches. The CDR3 sequence is CASSQVGTGGAEQYF. As DNA, the CDR3 is TGTGCCAGCAGCCAAGTGGGGACAGGGGGCGCCGAGCAGTACTTC.

The chain carries TRBV5-5 and TRBJ2-5, with TRBD1 matching over 8 bases. The germline CDR1 and CDR2 sequences are SGHKS and YYEKEE (reference sequence). This CDR3 is built from 13 residues. Trimming took 3 bases from V and 5 from J; bases not matched to a gene: 3. CDR3 in amino acids: CASSSDRVETQYF. The CDR3 bases are TGTGCCAGCAGCTCGGACAGGGTGGAGACCCAGTACTTC. The full variable domain, with the rest looked up from reference TRBV5-5 and TRBJ2-5, is DAGVTQSPTHLIKTRGQQVTLRCSPISGHKSVSWYQQVLGQGPQFIFQYYEKEERGRGNFPDRFSARQFPNYSSELNVNALLLGDSALYLCASSSDRVETQYFGPGTRLLVL.

The chain links TRBV19 to TRBJ1-2; D is unresolved. Germline lookup yields CDR1 LNHDA and CDR2 SQIVND (reference sequence). This CDR3 is 15 amino acids long. With 7 bases removed from V and 0 bases from J, the gap between germline ends came to 15 bases. CDR3 sequence: CASIPDSVANYGYTF. The DNA for the CDR3 is TGTGCCAGTATCCCCGATTCGGTCGCTAACTATGGCTACACCTTC.

The chain carries TRBV5-1 and TRBJ2-6; D perhaps matches TRBD2 (5 bases). V was clipped by 2 bases and J by 13 bases, with 16 bases between them. Germline CDR1 and CDR2: SGHRS and YFSETQ. This CDR3 is 14 amino acids long. The CDR3 DNA follows: TGCGCCAGCAGCTTCAGAGGGCTCGCCGAGGTCCTGACTTTC. Translation: CASSFRGLAEVLTF. The full variable domain, completed using reference TRBV5-1 and TRBJ2-6, is KAGVTQTPRYLIKTRGQQVTLSCSPISGHRSVSWYQQTPGQGLQFLFEYFSETQRNKGNFPGRFSGRQFSNSRSEMNVSTLELGDSALYLCASSFRGLAEVLTFGAGSRLTVL.

The rearrangement joins TRBV3-1 (or the pseudogene TRBV3-2) to TRBJ2-7, with 11 positions matching TRBD2. In germline, CDR1 is LGHDT, CDR2 YNNKEL (reference sequence). Trimming removed 5 bases from V and 9 bases from J; junction bases left unmatched: 9. The CDR3 runs 14 residues. The chain's CDR3 is CASSIGTSGEGQYF. DNA for the CDR3: TGTGCCAGCAGCATAGGGACTAGCGGAGAGGGGCAGTACTTC.

This clone was found a few times. The V gene is TRBV10-1, the J gene TRBJ1-1; no clear D gene. The CDR3 spans 13 residues. The V gene's germline CDR1 is WNHNN and CDR2 SYGVQD (reference sequence). Trimming took off 11 bases at V and 1 base at J, with 14 bases between the two ends. CDR3 sequence: CASSRDSNTEAFF. Written as DNA, the CDR3 is TGCGCCTCATCTCGTGATTCGAACACTGAAGCTTTCTTT.

CDR3 amino acids: CASSLALGLAGGAIPDTQYF. The CDR3 DNA is TGTGCCAGCAGCTTAGCGCTAGGGCTAGCGGGGGGGGCGATCCCAGATACGCAGTATTTT. V is TRBV7-8 and J is TRBJ2-3; TRBD2 agrees at 12 bases. Germline V gene sequence: CDR1 SGHVS, CDR2 FQNEAQ. The CDR3 extends over 20 amino acids. J was trimmed by 4 bases and V by 0 bases; bases with no gene match: 14.

This rearrangement joins TRBV7-8 to TRBJ2-3, with unresolved D. Germline V gives CDR1 SGHVS, CDR2 FQNEAQ. The CDR3 contains 15 residues. Trimming stripped 3 bases from V and 0 bases from J, with 10 bases between. In nucleotides, the CDR3 is TGTGCCAGCAGCTTCTTTCCCTACAGCACAGATACGCAGTATTTT. It encodes CASSFFPYSTDTQYF. Full variable domain (remainder filled in from reference TRBV7-8 and TRBJ2-3): GAGVSQSPRYKVAKRGQDVALRCDPISGHVSLFWYQQALGQGPEFLTYFQNEAQLDKSGLPSDRFFAERPEGSVSTLKIQRTQQEDSAVYLCASSFFPYSTDTQYFGPGTRLTVL.

This chain links TRBV19 with TRBJ2-3; TRBD2 aligns across 8 bases. V lost 3 bases, J lost 6 bases, and 8 bases stayed unmatched. The CDR3 extends over 15 amino acids. Germline values: CDR1 LNHDA, CDR2 SQIVND (reference sequence). The CDR3 nucleotides read TGTGCCAGTAGTATTGGGGCGGGGGGTCCCGATACGCAGTATTTT. This encodes CASSIGAGGPDTQYF.

The chain uses TRBV4-2 and TRBJ2-2; maybe TRBD2 (5 bases). CDR1 is LGHNA and CDR2 is YNFKEQ in the germline V gene. The CDR3 is made up of 17 amino acids. V lost 1 base and J lost 5, with 17 bases in between. CDR3 nucleotide sequence: TGTGCCAGCAGCCAAGGTCCCCCTCCGGGGAGAACCGGGGAGCTGTTTTTT. Amino acid sequence: CASSQGPPPGRTGELFF.

A word on this clone: Other DNA sequences within the sample encode an identical CDR3. The rearrangement joins TRBV14 to TRBJ2-7; D gene unclear. The CDR3 has 17 amino acids. Germline CDR1 reads SGHDN; CDR2 reads FVKESK. V lost 0 bases and J lost 1, with 16 bases in between. DNA of the CDR3: TGTGCCAGCAGCCAAGATTTGTCCCCAGGTTATTCCTACGAGCAGTACTTC. It encodes CASSQDLSPGYSYEQYF.

This chain joins TRBV27 and TRBJ2-2; 12 nucleotides line up with TRBD2. The junction had 7 bases not matched to a gene; V was cut back by 5 bases and J by 6 bases. Germline V gives CDR1 MNHEY, CDR2 SMNVEV (reference sequence). CDR3 size: 16 residues. CDR3 in amino acids: CASSLAGGLGPGELFF. CDR3 DNA sequence: TGTGCCAGCAGTCTAGCGGGGGGGCTAGGTCCCGGGGAGCTGTTTTTT.

The V call is TRBV3-1 (or the pseudogene TRBV3-2), the J call TRBJ2-5, with D tentatively TRBD1 or TRBD2 (5 bases each). Trimming removed 4 bases at V and 4 bases at J, with 16 bases between. Per germline, CDR1 LGHDT and CDR2 YNNKEL (reference sequence). CDR3 length equals 15 residues. The CDR3 coding sequence is TGTGCCAGCAGCCCGGGGCAGGGCTCAAGAGAGACCCAGTACTTC. This sequence encodes CASSPGQGSRETQYF.

This rearrangement joins TRBV5-6 to TRBJ1-5; the D gene is possibly TRBD1 (6 bases). The V gene's germline CDR1 is SGHDT and CDR2 YYEEEE. The CDR3 runs to 14 residues. The V end lost 6 bases, the J end lost 3 bases, and 13 bases lay between the germline ends. In DNA form, the CDR3 reads TGTGCCAGCACCAATTCAGGGGTCAATCAGCCCCAGCATTTT. It yields the protein CASTNSGVNQPQHF.

The chain combines TRBV7-8 with TRBJ1-5; no clear D gene. This CDR3 is 12 amino acids long. The germline V and J ends were trimmed by 1 base and 7 bases, with 5 bases remaining between them. Germline V gene data show CDR1 as SGHVS and CDR2 as FQNEAQ. For the CDR3, the DNA is TGTGCCAGCAGCTTAGTTTTCCAGCCCCAGCATTTT. This translates into CASSLVFQPQHF.

V gene TRBV6-5 combines with J gene TRBJ1-2; a weak D match, TRBD1 (5 bases). CDR3 length: 13 residues. V dropped 6 bases and J dropped 8 bases, with 16 bases sitting between them. Germline-derived CDR1 and CDR2 are MNHEY and SVGAGI. CDR3 DNA sequence: TGTGCCAGCAGCGAGGTCTCCCGGGGGGGCTACACCTTC. This codes for CASSEVSRGGYTF.

V usage is TRBV28 and J usage is TRBJ2-7, with D unresolved. CDR1 is MDHEN, CDR2 SYDVKM, per germline. This CDR3 region has 12 residues. Trimming removed 6 bases from V and 6 bases from J, with 12 bases in between. The CDR3 reads CASSSTPLEQYF. DNA of the CDR3: TGTGCCAGCAGCTCAACTCCCCTCGAGCAGTACTTC. Full variable domain (remainder filled in from reference TRBV28 and TRBJ2-7): DVKVTQSSRYLVKRTGEKVFLECVQDMDHENMFWYRQDPGLGLRLIYFSYDVKMKEKGDIPEGYSVSREKKERFSLILESASTNQTSMYLCASSSTPLEQYFGPGTRLTVT.

The CDR3 protein is CASSEGGLGDRYGYTF. The CDR3 DNA reads TGTGCCAGCAGTGAAGGGGGGCTCGGAGATCGCTATGGCTACACCTTC. The chain has TRBV6-1 and TRBJ1-2, with a weak D call TRBD1 (6 bases). V lost 1 base, J lost 4 bases, and 16 bases lay in between. CDR1 is MNHNS, CDR2 SASEGT, per germline. This CDR3 region has 16 residues.

The J gene is TRBJ1-5, the V gene TRBV6-6, with a tentative D call TRBD1 (5 bases). This CDR3 region has 14 residues. Between the trimmed V and J ends, which lost 6 bases and 3 bases, there was a span of 12 bases. Germline V gene data show CDR1 as MNHNY and CDR2 as SVGAGI (reference sequence). CDR3 DNA: TGTGCCAGCAGCTTTGGACAAAACAATCAGCCCCAGCATTTT. Translating it yields CASSFGQNNQPQHF.

CDR3 residues: CASSQAPQGDQPQHF. Written as DNA, the CDR3 is TGTGCCAGCAGCCAAGCACCACAGGGCGATCAGCCCCAGCATTTT. The chain employs TRBV4-2 and TRBJ1-5; D is perhaps TRBD1 (6 bases). Germline CDR1 LGHNA, CDR2 YNFKEQ. The CDR3 covers 15 residues. V was pared by 1 base and J by 5 bases, with 12 bases between.

Only one count was recorded for this clone. The rearrangement uses TRBV11-1 and TRBJ2-2, with D tentatively TRBD2 (6 bases). In germline, CDR1 is SGHAT, CDR2 FQDESV (reference sequence). The CDR3 loop spans 15 amino acids. Trimming removed 5 bases at V and 4 bases at J, with 14 bases between. The CDR3 sequence: CASSPTGLPTGELFF. The CDR3 coding sequence is TGTGCCAGCAGCCCAACGGGACTTCCCACCGGGGAGCTGTTTTTT.

The V call is TRBV27, the J call TRBJ1-2; 9 bases agree with TRBD1. Germline V gene sequence: CDR1 MNHEY, CDR2 SMNVEV (reference sequence). Trimming took 6 bases from V and 8 from J; bases not matched to a gene: 13. The length of the CDR3 is 15 residues. The chain's CDR3 is CASRPDRDREDGYTF. In DNA, the CDR3 is TGTGCCAGCAGACCCGACCGGGACAGGGAAGACGGCTACACCTTC.

This chain connects TRBV5-5 to TRBJ1-2; 7 bases match TRBD1. CDR3 length: 16 amino acids. The junction had 13 bases not matched to a gene; V was cut back by 4 bases and J by 4 bases. CDR1 and CDR2 (germline): SGHKS, YYEKEE (reference sequence). CDR3 loop: CASSGGTAKFRYGYTF. CDR3 coding DNA: TGTGCCAGCAGCGGCGGGACAGCCAAATTCCGCTATGGCTACACCTTC.

This clone appeared a single time. The chain links TRBV24-1 to TRBJ1-3; D is unclear. The CDR3 sequence is 14 residues long. The germline V gene has CDR1 KGHDR and CDR2 SFDVKD. V lost 9 bases to trimming and J lost 2 bases, with 13 bases between them. In DNA, the CDR3 is TGTGCCACCGAGGAAAAACGAGCTGGAAACACCATATATTTT. Amino acids: CATEEKRAGNTIYF.

Written as DNA, the CDR3 is TGTGCCACCAGCTTAGGGGGGAATGAGCAGTTCTTC. Translating gives CATSLGGNEQFF. The genes are TRBV24-1 and TRBJ2-1; D tentatively fits TRBD1 or TRBD2 (6 bases each). The CDR3 length is 12 residues. The ends were cut back, 7 bases at V and 7 bases at J, with 10 bases in the middle. Germline V gene sequence: CDR1 KGHDR, CDR2 SFDVKD.

The chain recombines TRBV4-3 with TRBJ1-1; D is unclear. The CDR3 extends over 15 amino acids. V lost 2 bases and J lost 5, with 15 bases in between. The germline V gene has CDR1 LGHNA and CDR2 YSLEER. The CDR3 nucleotides read TGCGCCAGCAGCCAACAGGCCGGGGTGGAAACTGAAGCTTTCTTT. This translates into CASSQQAGVETEAFF.

This clone turned up a few times. The rearrangement joins TRBV29-1 to TRBJ1-1; weak D call: TRBD1 (5 bases). V was clipped by 1 base and J by 11 bases, with 11 bases between them. This CDR3 contains 11 residues. CDR1 and CDR2 from the germline V gene are SQVTM and ANQGSEA. CDR3 region: CSVEVGLGAFF. The CDR3 bases are TGCAGCGTTGAAGTGGGACTGGGGGCTTTCTTT.